This T cell receptor beta chain emerged from a study of blood T cell repertoires in COVID-19. Overall study: Samples of COVID-19 (acute and convalescent) were obtained from the United States, Italy and Spain.

CDR3 size: 14 residues. V gave up 10 bases and J gave up 1 base, with 14 bases separating them. The germline V gene has CDR1 ENHRY and CDR2 SYGVKD. In the source study's methods: Amplified reference gene primers provided the basis for estimating nucleated cell counts. Only in-frame clones appear in the TCRdb table, and some are missing; sequencing was by immunoSEQ multiplex PCR. V and J calls and clone size come straight from that table; D and trimming were deduced from the DNA. Of fewer than 75,000 clones detected, approximately 87% appear once; the ten largest clones hold almost 4.5%. The V gene is TRBV10-3, the J gene TRBJ1-5; D is unclear. The sequencing input was peripheral blood. The source of this sequence is a man aged 50 or older with active COVID-19. The CDR3 here is CATKGGLSNQPQHF. The CDR3 DNA sequence: TGTGCCACCAAGGGAGGGCTGAGCAATCAGCCCCAGCATTTT.